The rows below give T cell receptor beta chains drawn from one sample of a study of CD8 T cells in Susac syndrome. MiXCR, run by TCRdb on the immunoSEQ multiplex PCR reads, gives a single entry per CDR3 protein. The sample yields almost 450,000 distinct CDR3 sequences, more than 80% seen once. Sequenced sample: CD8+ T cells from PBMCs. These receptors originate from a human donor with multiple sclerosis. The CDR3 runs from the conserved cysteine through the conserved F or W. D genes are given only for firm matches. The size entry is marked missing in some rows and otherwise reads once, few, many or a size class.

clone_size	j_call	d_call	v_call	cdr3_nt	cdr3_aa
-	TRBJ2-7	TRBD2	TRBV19	TGTGCCAGTAGTGCCGGAGAGGTTGCGGGGGCCTACGAGCAGTACTTC	CASSAGEVAGAYEQYF
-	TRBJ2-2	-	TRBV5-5	TGTGCCAGCAGCAAGGAGGGGGAGGGCCGCGCCGGGGAGCTGTTTTTT	CASSKEGEGRAGELFF
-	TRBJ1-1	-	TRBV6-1	TGTGCCAGCAGTGAGTTCGTCCAGGAGGCTTTCTTT	CASSEFVQEAFF
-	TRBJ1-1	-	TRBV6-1	TGTGCCAGCAGTTGGGGGAGCGCTGAAGCTTTCTTT	CASSWGSAEAFF
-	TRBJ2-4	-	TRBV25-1	TGTGCCAGCAATGACCAGATGGAGGGTAACATTCAGTACTTC	CASNDQMEGNIQYF
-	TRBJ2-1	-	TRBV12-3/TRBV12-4	TGTGCCAGCAGTCCCGGGATTTACAATGAGCAGTTCTTC	CASSPGIYNEQFF
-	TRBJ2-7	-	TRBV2	TGTGCCAGCGGGGCATTGGACTACGAGCAGTACTTC	CASGALDYEQYF
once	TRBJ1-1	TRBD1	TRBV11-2	TGTGCCAGCAGCCCCTGGGACAGACGATTGAACACTGAAGCTTTCTTT	CASSPWDRRLNTEAFF
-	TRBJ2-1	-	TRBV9	TGTGCCAGCAGCGGCGATCTCTTAGAGCAGTTCTTC	CASSGDLLEQFF
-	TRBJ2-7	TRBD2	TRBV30	TGTGCCTGGGCGGGGGACTCCTACGAGCAGTACTTC	CAWAGDSYEQYF
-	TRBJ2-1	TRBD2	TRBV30	TGTGCCTGGAACACTGGACTAGCTAGTACCTACAATGAGCAGTTCTTC	CAWNTGLASTYNEQFF
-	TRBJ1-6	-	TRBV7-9	TGTGCCAGCAGCTTGGGAAGCTCCTATAATTCACCCCTCCACTTT	CASSLGSSYNSPLHF
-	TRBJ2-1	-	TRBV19	TGTGCCAGTAGTATAGCACAGGGAACCTACAATGAGCAGTTCTTC	CASSIAQGTYNEQFF
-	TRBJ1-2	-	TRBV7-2	TGTGCCAGCAGCCTAACCCAGTTCCGTGGCTACACCTTC	CASSLTQFRGYTF
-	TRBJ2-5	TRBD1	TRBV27	TGTGCCAGCAGTTTATCAGGGACAGGGGGCTCGGGCTCCCAGTACTTC	CASSLSGTGGSGSQYF
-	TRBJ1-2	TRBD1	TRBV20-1	TGCAGTGCTAGGGTGAGGGGGCCTAACTATGGCTACACCTTC	CSARVRGPNYGYTF
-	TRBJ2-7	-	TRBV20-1	TGCAGTGCTAGTTCCGGGGACGCGTCGTACGAGCAGTACTTC	CSASSGDASYEQYF
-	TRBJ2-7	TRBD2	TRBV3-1	TGTGCCAGCAGCCACGGGACTAGCGGGGCCGTCTACGAGCAGTACTTC	CASSHGTSGAVYEQYF
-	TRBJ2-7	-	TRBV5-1	TGCGCCAGCCGACAAACTAGCCACGAGCAGTACTTC	CASRQTSHEQYF
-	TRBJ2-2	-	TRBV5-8	TGTGCCAGCAGCTTTGAGGGTGTCGACACCGGGGAGCTGTTTTTT	CASSFEGVDTGELFF
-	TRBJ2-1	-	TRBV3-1	TGTGCCAGCAGCCAAGATGATCTCCTAAATGAGCAGTTCTTC	CASSQDDLLNEQFF
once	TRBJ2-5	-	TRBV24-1	TGTGCCACCAGTGATTCGGAGGAGACCCAGTACTTC	CATSDSEETQYF
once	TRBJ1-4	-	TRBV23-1	TGCGCCAGCAGTGGTGGGGGGCTAAGGGGTGAAAAACTGTTTTTT	CASSGGGLRGEKLFF
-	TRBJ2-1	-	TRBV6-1	TGTGCCAGCAGTGAATCTGAGACAGTAAACAATGAGCAGTTCTTC	CASSESETVNNEQFF
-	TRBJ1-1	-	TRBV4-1	TGCGCCAGCAGCCAAGCCAATGAAGCTTTCTTT	CASSQANEAFF
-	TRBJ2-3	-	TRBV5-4	TGTGCCAGCAGCTTGGAGGCGGTCCAAAAAGATACGCAGTATTTT	CASSLEAVQKDTQYF
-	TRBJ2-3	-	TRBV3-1	TGTGCCAGCAGCCAAGTTAGCGGCGACACAGATACGCAGTATTTT	CASSQVSGDTDTQYF
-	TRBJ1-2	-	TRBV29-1	TGCAGCGTTGATGGGGGCGTCTATGGCTACACCTTC	CSVDGGVYGYTF
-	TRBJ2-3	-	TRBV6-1	TGTGCCAGCAGTGGGACCCCCTCGAAAGGAGATACGCAGTATTTT	CASSGTPSKGDTQYF
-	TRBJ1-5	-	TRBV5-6	TGTGCCAGCAGCTTGAGTCAGGGAAGTCAGCCCCAGCATTTT	CASSLSQGSQPQHF
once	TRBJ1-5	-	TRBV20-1	TGCAGTGTTCCCGGTTCCACGGACTCTCTCAATCAGCCCCAGCATTTT	CSVPGSTDSLNQPQHF
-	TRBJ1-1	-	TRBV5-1	TGCGCCAGCAGCTTGGGCGGAGTGTTTTCGTCGCCTGACACTGAAGCTTTCTTT	CASSLGGVFSSPDTEAFF
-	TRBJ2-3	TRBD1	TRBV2	TGTGCCATAGACAGGGTCGACACAGATACGCAGTATTTT	CAIDRVDTDTQYF
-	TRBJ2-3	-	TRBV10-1	TGCGCCAGCAGTGATGTTTCGGGACTCCTCACAGATACGCAGTATTTT	CASSDVSGLLTDTQYF
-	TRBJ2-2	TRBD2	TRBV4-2	TGTGCCAGCACATCCGGGACTAGCGGGAGCTACACCGGGGAGCTGTTTTTT	CASTSGTSGSYTGELFF
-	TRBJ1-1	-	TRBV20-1	TGCAGTGCCCTATGGACGGTGAACACTGAAGCTTTCTTT	CSALWTVNTEAFF